This paragraph covers one T cell receptor (beta chain) sequence. The sample comes from a study of T cell changes during pregnancy in multiple sclerosis. The ends lost 5 bases at V and 5 bases at J; junction bases unmatched: 11. The CDR3 spans 15 residues. Germline V gene lookup returns CDR1 MNHEY and CDR2 SMNVEV (reference sequence). Profiling relied on immunoSEQ multiplex PCR, and the TCRdb table lists in-frame clones only, not all of them. This sample carries some 29,000 clones, roughly 86% of them seen once, and the ten largest clones take about 8%. The TCR comes from a female donor with multiple sclerosis, enrolled in a pregnancy study. The sample in question was CD8+ T cells from peripheral blood mononuclear cells, obtained before pregnancy. This chain connects TRBV27 to TRBJ2-5; 7 bases map to TRBD2. CDR3 DNA: TGTGCCAGCAGTGCCTCTAGCGGAGAGGTGGAGACCCAGTACTTC. Translation: CASSASSGEVETQYF.